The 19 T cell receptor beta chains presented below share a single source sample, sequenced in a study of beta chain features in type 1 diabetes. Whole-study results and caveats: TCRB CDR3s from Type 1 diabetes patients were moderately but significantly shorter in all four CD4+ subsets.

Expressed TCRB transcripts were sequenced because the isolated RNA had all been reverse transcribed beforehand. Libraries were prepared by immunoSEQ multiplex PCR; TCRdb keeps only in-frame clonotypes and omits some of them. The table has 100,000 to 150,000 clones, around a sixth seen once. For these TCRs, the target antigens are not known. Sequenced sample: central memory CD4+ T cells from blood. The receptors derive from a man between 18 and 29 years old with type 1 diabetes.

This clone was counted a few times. Written as DNA, the CDR3 is TGTGCCAGCAGTGAGGGTAGCGGTTCCTATGGCTACACCTTC. As protein: CASSEGSGSYGYTF. This rearrangement joins TRBV25-1 to TRBJ1-2; D unclear. CDR3 length equals 14 residues. Looked up from germline, CDR1 is MGHDK and CDR2 is SYGVNS. Trimming took 3 bases from V and 4 from J, leaving 12 bases between them.

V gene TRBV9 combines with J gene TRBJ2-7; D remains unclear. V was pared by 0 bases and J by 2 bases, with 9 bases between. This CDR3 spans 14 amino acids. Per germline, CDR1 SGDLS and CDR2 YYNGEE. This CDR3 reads CASSVGGTAYEQYF. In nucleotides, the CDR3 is TGTGCCAGCAGCGTAGGAGGTACCGCCTACGAGCAGTACTTC.

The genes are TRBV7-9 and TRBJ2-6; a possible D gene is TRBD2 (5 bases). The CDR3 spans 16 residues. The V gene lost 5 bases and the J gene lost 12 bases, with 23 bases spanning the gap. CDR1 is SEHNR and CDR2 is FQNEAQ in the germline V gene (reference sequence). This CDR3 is CASSRPGSIVGSVLTF. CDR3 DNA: TGTGCCAGCAGCCGGCCGGGGAGTATAGTAGGTTCCGTCCTGACTTTC.

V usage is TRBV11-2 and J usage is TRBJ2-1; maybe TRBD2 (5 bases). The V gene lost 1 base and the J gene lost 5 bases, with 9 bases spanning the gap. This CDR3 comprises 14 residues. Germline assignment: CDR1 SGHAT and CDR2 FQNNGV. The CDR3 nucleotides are TGTGCCAGCAGCTTAGGGTCACTAGACAATGAGCAGTTCTTC. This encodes CASSLGSLDNEQFF.

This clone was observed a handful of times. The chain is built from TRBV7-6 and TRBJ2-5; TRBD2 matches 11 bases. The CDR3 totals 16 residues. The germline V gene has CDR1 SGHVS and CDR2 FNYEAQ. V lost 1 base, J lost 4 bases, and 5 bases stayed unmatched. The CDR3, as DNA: TGTGCCAGCAGCTTAGAGATACTAGCGGGGGCAGAGACCCAGTACTTC. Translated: CASSLEILAGAETQYF.

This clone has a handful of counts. The CDR3 loop reads CASSLDVAGGPGEQYF. DNA for the CDR3: TGTGCCAGCAGTTTAGATGTAGCGGGAGGGCCGGGAGAGCAGTACTTC. This chain connects TRBV27 to TRBJ2-7; 11 bases map to TRBD2. Germline-derived CDR1 and CDR2 are MNHEY and SMNVEV (reference sequence). With 2 bases clipped from V and 7 bases from J, the junction kept 10 bases outside the gene matches. The CDR3 sequence is 16 residues long.

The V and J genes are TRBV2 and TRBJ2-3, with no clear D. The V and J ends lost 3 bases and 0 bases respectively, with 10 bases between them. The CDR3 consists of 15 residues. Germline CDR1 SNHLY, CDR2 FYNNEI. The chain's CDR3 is CASSEFGVSTDTQYF. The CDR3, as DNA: TGTGCCAGCAGTGAGTTTGGGGTTAGCACAGATACGCAGTATTTT. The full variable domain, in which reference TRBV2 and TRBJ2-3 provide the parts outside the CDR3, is EPEVTQTPSHQVTQMGQEVILRCVPISNHLYFYWYRQILGQKVEFLVSFYNNEISEKSEIFDDQFSVERPDGSNFTLKIRSTKLEDSAMYFCASSEFGVSTDTQYFGPGTRLTVL.

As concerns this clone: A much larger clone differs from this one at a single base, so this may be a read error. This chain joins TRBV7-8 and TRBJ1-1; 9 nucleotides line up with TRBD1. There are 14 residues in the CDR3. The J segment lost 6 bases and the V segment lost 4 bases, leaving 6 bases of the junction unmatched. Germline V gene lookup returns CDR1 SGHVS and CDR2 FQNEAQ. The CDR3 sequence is CASSSRDRDAEAFF. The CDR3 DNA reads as TGTGCCAGCAGCTCCCGGGACAGGGACGCTGAAGCTTTCTTT.

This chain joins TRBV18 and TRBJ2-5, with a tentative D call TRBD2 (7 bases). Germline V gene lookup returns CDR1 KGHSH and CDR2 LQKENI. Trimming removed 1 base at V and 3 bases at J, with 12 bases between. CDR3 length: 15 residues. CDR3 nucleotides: TGTGCCAGCTCACCACTCGGGGGGCGAGAAGAGACCCAGTACTTC. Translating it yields CASSPLGGREETQYF.

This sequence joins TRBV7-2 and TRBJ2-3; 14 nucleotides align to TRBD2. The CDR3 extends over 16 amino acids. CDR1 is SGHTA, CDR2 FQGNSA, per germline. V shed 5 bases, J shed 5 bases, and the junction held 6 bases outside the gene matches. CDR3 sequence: CASSTRLAGGLDTQYF. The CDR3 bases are TGTGCCAGCAGCACACGACTAGCGGGAGGGCTAGATACGCAGTATTTT.

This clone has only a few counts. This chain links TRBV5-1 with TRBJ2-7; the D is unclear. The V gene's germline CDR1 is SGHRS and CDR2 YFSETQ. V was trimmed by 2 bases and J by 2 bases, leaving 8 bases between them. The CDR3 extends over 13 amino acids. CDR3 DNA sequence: TGCGCCAGCAGCTTTGATGTCACCTACGAGCAGTACTTC. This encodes CASSFDVTYEQYF.

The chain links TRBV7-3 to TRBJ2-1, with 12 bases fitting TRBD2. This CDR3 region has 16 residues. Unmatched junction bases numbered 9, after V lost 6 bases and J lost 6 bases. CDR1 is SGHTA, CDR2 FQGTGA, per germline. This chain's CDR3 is CASSPTSGGAVNEQFF. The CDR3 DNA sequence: TGTGCCAGCAGTCCGACTAGCGGGGGAGCGGTCAATGAGCAGTTCTTC.

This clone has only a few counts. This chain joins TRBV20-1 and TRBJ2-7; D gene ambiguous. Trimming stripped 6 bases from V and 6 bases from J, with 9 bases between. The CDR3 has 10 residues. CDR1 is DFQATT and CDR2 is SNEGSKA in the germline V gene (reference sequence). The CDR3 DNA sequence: TGCAGTGCGGCGCAATCCGAGCAGTACTTC. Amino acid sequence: CSAAQSEQYF.

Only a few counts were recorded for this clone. CDR3 nucleotides: TGTGCCAGCAGCTTTGGGAGTGTGGCCGGGGAGCTGTTTTTT. This codes for CASSFGSVAGELFF. V usage is TRBV7-2 and J usage is TRBJ2-2; perhaps TRBD2 as D (5 bases). The CDR3 sequence is 14 residues long. V dropped 3 bases and J dropped 6 bases, with 11 bases sitting between them. Germline CDR1 is SGHTA and CDR2 is FQGNSA.

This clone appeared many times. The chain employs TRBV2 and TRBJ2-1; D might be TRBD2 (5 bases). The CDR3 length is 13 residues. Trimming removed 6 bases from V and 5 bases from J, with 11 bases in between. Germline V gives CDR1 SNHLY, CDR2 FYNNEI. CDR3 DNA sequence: TGTGCCAGCAGCACGGACTTGAACAATGAGCAGTTCTTC. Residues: CASSTDLNNEQFF. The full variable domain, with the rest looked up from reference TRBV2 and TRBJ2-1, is EPEVTQTPSHQVTQMGQEVILRCVPISNHLYFYWYRQILGQKVEFLVSFYNNEISEKSEIFDDQFSVERPDGSNFTLKIRSTKLEDSAMYFCASSTDLNNEQFFGPGTRLTVL.

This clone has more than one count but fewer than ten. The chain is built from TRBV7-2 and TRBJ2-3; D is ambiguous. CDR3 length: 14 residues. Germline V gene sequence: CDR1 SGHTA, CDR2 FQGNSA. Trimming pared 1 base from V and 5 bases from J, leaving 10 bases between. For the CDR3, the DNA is TGTGCCAGCAGCTTAGGATCCGTGGAAGATACGCAGTATTTT. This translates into CASSLGSVEDTQYF.

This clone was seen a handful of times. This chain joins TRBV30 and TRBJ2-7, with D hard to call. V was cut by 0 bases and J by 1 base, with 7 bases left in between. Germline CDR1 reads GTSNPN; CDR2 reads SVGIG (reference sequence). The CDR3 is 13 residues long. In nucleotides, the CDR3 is TGTGCCTGGAGTGTAAAGGGATCCTACGAGCAGTACTTC. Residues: CAWSVKGSYEQYF.

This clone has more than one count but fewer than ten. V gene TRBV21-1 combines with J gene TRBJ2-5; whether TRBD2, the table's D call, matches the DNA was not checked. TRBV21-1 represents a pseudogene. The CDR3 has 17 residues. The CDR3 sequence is CASTEDYFRQTQETQYF. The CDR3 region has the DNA TGTGCCAGCACCGAGGATTACTTTCGGCAGACTCAAGAGACCCAGTACTTC.

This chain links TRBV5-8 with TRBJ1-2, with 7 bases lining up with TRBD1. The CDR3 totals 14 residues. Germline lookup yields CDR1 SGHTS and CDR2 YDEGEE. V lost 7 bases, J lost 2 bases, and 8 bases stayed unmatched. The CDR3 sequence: CASGRDRTNYGYTF. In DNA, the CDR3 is TGTGCCAGCGGCCGGGACAGAACCAACTATGGCTACACCTTC.